What follows is one T cell receptor beta chain and its context. No cognate antigen has been identified for it. Per-base quality was not reported, and no clone a single base away is much larger than it. The sample originates from a study of control samples from healthy donors and cancer patients (TCRdb year 2020). The junction carries 9 bases between V and J, which are trimmed by 0 bases and 3 bases respectively. The cysteine opens and the phenylalanine closes a CDR3 of 15 amino acids. Only the CDR3 DNA is retained, 45 bases long and in frame from the first base. CDR1 LNHNV and CDR2 YYDKDF were looked up in the germline V gene (reference sequence). The library was produced with the immunoSEQ multiplex PCR assay. The immuneACCESS repertoire file appears here via TCRdb, limited to in-frame rearrangements. These files lack a portion of the clones; in checked studies, under half of the deficit traces to unresolved V genes, and the cause of the others is not known. The sample table records under 200,000 clones; approximately 94% of these occur just once. The top ten hold 14% of the sample.

Recombination linked TRBV15 to TRBJ1-3, and TRBD1 may be the D gene, going by 6 matching bases. Sequenced sample: PBMCs. The TCR originated in a man aged 55 to 69 with colorectal cancer. CDR3 reads: CATSREGGGGNTIYF. DNA sequence: TGTGCCACCAGCAGAGAAGGAGGGGGTGGAAACACCATATATTTT.